This TCR beta chain was obtained from a study of shared clonotypes between healthy human individuals. Study summary: Ranging from 18 to 49 in age, donors were two women and three men. Study findings and constraints: Blood was the only sampled material, and tissue repertoires likely differ. The study found lower generation probabilities in non-shared clonotypes than in those shared by all four donors. Around 4.7% was the fraction of naive CD4 clonotypes found shared across several donors.

Trimming shortened V by 0 bases and J by 4 bases, and 5 bases separated the two germline ends. CDR1 is SGHRS, CDR2 YFSETQ, per germline. CDR3 length equals 13 residues. As concerns this clone: Its antigen remains unknown. Other nucleotide sequences in the sample specify the same CDR3.

Positively selected for CCR7, the CD45RO-negative cells used as naive CD8 cells excluded terminally differentiated effector memory CD45RA+ cells. Using immunoSEQ multiplex PCR, the repertoire was profiled, and TCRdb retains in-frame clones only, with some absent. The sample shows around 1.9 million clones, 80% to 95% of them seen only once. Sequencing was carried out using naive CD8+ T cells from PBMCs. The chain uses TRBV5-1 and TRBJ1-5; D gene unclear. This sequence was found in a man between 18 and 35 years old in good health. Some clones in this sample may be carry-over from other donors' samples. The CDR3 is CASSLGPNQPQHF. The CDR3 region has the DNA TGCGCCAGCAGCTTGGGTCCAAATCAGCCCCAGCATTTT.